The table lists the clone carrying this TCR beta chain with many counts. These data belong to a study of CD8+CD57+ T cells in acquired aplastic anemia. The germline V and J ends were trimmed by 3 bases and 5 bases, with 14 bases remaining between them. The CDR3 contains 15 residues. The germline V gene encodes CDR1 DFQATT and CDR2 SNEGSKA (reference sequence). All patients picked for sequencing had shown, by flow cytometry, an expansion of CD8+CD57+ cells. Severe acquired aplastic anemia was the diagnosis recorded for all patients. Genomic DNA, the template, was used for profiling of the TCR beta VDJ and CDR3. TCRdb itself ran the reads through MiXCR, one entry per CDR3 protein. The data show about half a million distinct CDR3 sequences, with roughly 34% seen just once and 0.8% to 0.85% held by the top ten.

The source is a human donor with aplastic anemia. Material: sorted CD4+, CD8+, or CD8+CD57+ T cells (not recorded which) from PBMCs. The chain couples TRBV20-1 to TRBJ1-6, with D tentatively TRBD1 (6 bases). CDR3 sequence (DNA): TGCAGTGCTAGTGGGACGGGGACAAATAATTCACCCCTCCACTTT. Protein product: CSASGTGTNNSPLHF.